This TCR beta chain was observed in a study of T cell responses to AZD1222 COVID-19 vaccine. Sequenced by immunoSEQ multiplex PCR; TCRdb stores in-frame clones only, minus some. The table includes 130,000 to 150,000 clones, 92% detected once. As for this clone: Antigen unknown.

Study-wide points: Distributed over spike, vaccine-associated CD4 TCRs predominated at 160-218 and 743-854. Clonal diversity was possibly underestimated; the donors were predominantly white British and more often female.

The trim removed 3 bases at V and 2 bases at J, leaving 11 bases unmatched. Germline loops: CDR1 MGHRA, CDR2 YSYEKL. The CDR3 has 19 residues. The TCR was taken from an adult in good health. The sequences come from peripheral blood, collected on day 0 of AZD1222 vaccination. V and J are TRBV4-1 and TRBJ2-7; TRBD2 matches at 15 bases. The CDR3 nucleotides are TGCGCCAGCAGCCACGTCCCCGGGACTAGCGGGAGGATTACCTACGAGCAGTACTTC. Amino acids: CASSHVPGTSGRITYEQYF.